The entry that follows covers one TCR beta chain sequence. TCRdb re-called the 5' RACE reads with MiXCR, one entry per CDR3 protein. The sample lists 450,000 or so distinct CDR3 sequences, 20% to 30% occurring once. These data originate in a study of T-cell memory formation after mild COVID-19. This CDR3 is 15 amino acids long. Per the germline V gene, CDR1 is ENHRY and CDR2 is SYGVKD. Trimming removed 0 bases at V and 0 bases at J, with 9 bases between. The chain employs TRBV10-3 and TRBJ2-7; TRBD1 might be the D (5 bases). Sequenced material: PBMCs or a T cell subset sorted from them (not recorded which). The source is an adult woman who had mild COVID-19 (a few samples of this study predate the infection). Cell type and time point are not known. CDR3 loop: CAISESGRASYEQYF. CDR3 nucleotides: TGTGCCATCAGTGAGTCAGGCAGGGCCTCCTACGAGCAGTACTTC.